What follows is one TCR beta chain and its context. Its antigen is not known. The sample belongs to a study of CD8 T cells in ankylosing spondylitis. In making TCR beta libraries, quantitative 5'-RACE with molecular barcodes was used. TCRdb recomputed calls from the 5' RACE reads with MiXCR, one row per CDR3 protein. In the table there are about 250,000 distinct CDR3 sequences, over 30% of which are singletons. The germline V gene has CDR1 LNHDA and CDR2 SQIVND (reference sequence). Deletions cut 3 bases from V and 11 bases from J, with 11 bases between. This CDR3 has 12 amino acids. Study-wide results and caveats: In ankylosing spondylitis blood, a motif of fewer than 10 highly homologous TCR beta variants appeared characteristic. Disease-associated clones were reportedly significantly overrepresented in matched ankylosing spondylitis synovial fluid.

This chain joins TRBV19 and TRBJ1-5; no clear D gene. Sequenced input: blood, either unsorted or a sorted T cell fraction (not recorded which). This TCR came from a male donor with ankylosing spondylitis or in good health (not recorded which). The CDR3, as DNA: TGTGCCAGTAGTATGAAGGGTATGACCCAGCATTTT. Protein sequence: CASSMKGMTQHF.